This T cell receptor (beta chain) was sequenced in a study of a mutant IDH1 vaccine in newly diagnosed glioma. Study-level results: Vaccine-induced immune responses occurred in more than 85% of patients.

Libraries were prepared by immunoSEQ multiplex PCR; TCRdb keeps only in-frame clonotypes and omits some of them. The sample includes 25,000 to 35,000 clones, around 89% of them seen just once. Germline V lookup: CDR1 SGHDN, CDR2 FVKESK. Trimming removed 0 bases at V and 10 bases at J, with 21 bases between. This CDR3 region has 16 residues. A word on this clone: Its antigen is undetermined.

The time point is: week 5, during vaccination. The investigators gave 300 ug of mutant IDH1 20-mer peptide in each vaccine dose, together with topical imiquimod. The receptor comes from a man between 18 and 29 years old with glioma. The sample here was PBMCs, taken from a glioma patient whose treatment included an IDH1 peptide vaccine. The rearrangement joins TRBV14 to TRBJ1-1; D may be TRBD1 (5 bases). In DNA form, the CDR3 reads TGTGCCAGCAGCCAAGATTATCGCCGGCCGGACGGGGGAGCTTTCTTT. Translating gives CASSQDYRRPDGGAFF.